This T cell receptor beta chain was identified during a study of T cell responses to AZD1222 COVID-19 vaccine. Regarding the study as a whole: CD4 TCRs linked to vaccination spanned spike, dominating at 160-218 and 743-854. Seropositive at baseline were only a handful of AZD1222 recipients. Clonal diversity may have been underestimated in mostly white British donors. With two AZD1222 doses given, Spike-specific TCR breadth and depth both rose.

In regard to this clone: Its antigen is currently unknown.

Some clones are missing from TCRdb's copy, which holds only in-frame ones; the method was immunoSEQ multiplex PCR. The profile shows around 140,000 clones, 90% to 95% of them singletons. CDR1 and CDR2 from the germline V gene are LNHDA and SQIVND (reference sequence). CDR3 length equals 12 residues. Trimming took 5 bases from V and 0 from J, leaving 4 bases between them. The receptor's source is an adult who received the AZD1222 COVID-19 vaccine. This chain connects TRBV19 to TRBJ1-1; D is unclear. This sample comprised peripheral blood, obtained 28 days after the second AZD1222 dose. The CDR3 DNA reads TGTGCCAGTAGTCGAGTGAACACTGAAGCTTTCTTT. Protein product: CASSRVNTEAFF.